The text below deals with one TCR beta chain. Authors' data handling: Reference gene primer amplification gave estimated nucleated cell counts. The protocol was immunoSEQ multiplex PCR, while the TCRdb copy is restricted to in-frame clones and leaves out a portion. V and J calls and clone size come straight from that table; D and trimming were deduced from the DNA. Of 110,000 or so clones in the sample, over 80% were seen once. This specimen comes from a study of blood T cell repertoires in COVID-19. Study in general: Material from acute and convalescent COVID-19 was sourced from the United States, Italy and Spain. T cells, B-cell-depleted T cells, or PBMCs supplied cDNA or gDNA.

The V segment lost 4 bases and the J segment 0 bases; nucleotides outside the gene matches: 12. CDR1 SNHLY and CDR2 FYNNEI come from the germline V gene. CDR3 length: 20 residues. The rearrangement uses TRBV2 and TRBJ2-6; TRBD2 aligns across 10 bases. Specimen: peripheral blood. This TCR was recovered from a woman aged 50 to 60 with acute or convalescent COVID-19. CDR3 nucleotides: TGTGCCAGCAGTGTACTAGCGGGGTATTCGGTCGTCTCTGGGGCCAACGTCCTGACTTTC. Its protein product is CASSVLAGYSVVSGANVLTF. Looking up the rest from reference TRBV2 and TRBJ2-6 gives the full variable domain: EPEVTQTPSHQVTQMGQEVILRCVPISNHLYFYWYRQILGQKVEFLVSFYNNEISEKSEIFDDQFSVERPDGSNFTLKIRSTKLEDSAMYFCASSVLAGYSVVSGANVLTFGAGSRLTVL.